One sample yielded the 5 T cell receptor beta chains listed below, sequenced in a study of radiation and T cells in renal cell carcinoma. Sequenced by immunoSEQ multiplex PCR; TCRdb stores in-frame clones only, minus some. In the table there are 90,000 to 95,000 clones, roughly four fifths of which are singletons. Sample time point: baseline pretreatment blood. Documented treatment: 15 Gy SBRT to primary tumor, nephrectomy 4 weeks later. This sample comprised blood, obtained from a patient whose treatment included radiotherapy and nephrectomy. The receptors were sampled from a man aged 60 to 75 with renal cell carcinoma.

This clone was found once. This rearrangement joins TRBV20-1 to TRBJ2-7, with 8 bases aligning to TRBD2. J lost 4 bases, V lost 7 bases, and 3 bases had no gene match. The germline V gene encodes CDR1 DFQATT and CDR2 SNEGSKA (reference sequence). The CDR3 length is 11 residues. In DNA form, the CDR3 reads TGCAGTGGGACTAGCAGTTACGAGCAGTACTTC. Translated, it gives CSGTSSYEQYF.

This sequence joins TRBV2 and TRBJ2-7, with a possible D match to TRBD2 (7 bases). CDR3 length equals 14 residues. Trimming removed 1 base at V and 4 bases at J, with 11 bases between. The germline CDR1 and CDR2 sequences are SNHLY and FYNNEI. The CDR3 nucleotides read TGTGCCAGCAGTGAAGGCGGGGGCAGGTACGAGCAGTACTTC. It is translated as CASSEGGGRYEQYF.

The V call is TRBV4-1, the J call TRBJ2-7, with TRBD2 matching over 11 bases. The CDR3 runs to 16 residues. The junction had 5 bases not matched to a gene; V was cut back by 4 bases and J by 0 bases. Germline loops: CDR1 MGHRA, CDR2 YSYEKL. Written as DNA, the CDR3 is TGCGCCAGCAGCCTTGTCCTAGCGGGAGGCTCCTACGAGCAGTACTTC. Translated: CASSLVLAGGSYEQYF.

J is TRBJ2-3 and V is TRBV5-1, with D perhaps TRBD1 (6 bases). V lost 0 bases and J 6 bases, leaving 14 bases between the germline ends. The CDR3 length is 15 residues. From germline, CDR1 is SGHRS and CDR2 YFSETQ. CDR3 sequence (DNA): TGCGCCAGCAGCTTGGTGGGGGCTCGGGCGGATACGCAGTATTTT. Translating it yields CASSLVGARADTQYF.

V usage is TRBV13 and J usage is TRBJ2-2; D not certain. The CDR3 loop spans 15 amino acids. Trimming took off 5 bases at V and 5 bases at J, with 15 bases between the two ends. Per the germline V gene, CDR1 is PRHDT and CDR2 is FYEKMQ (reference sequence). The CDR3 sequence: CASSPGLVRTGELFF. CDR3 nucleotides: TGTGCCAGCAGCCCGGGCCTGGTGAGGACCGGGGAGCTGTTTTTT.